Presented here are 21 T cell receptor beta chains from one specimen sequenced in a study of CD8+ T cells in alopecia areata. As the sequencing template, cDNA was produced by extracting RNA and reverse transcribing it. Sequenced by immunoSEQ multiplex PCR; TCRdb stores in-frame clones only, minus some. The data show 150,000 to 200,000 clones, approximately 60% seen once. The sequencing input was CD4+ T cells sorted from blood. The receptors derive from a human donor in good health.

J is TRBJ2-1 and V is TRBV29-1; D unclear. The V end lost 5 bases, the J end lost 4 bases, and 6 bases lay between the germline ends. Per the germline V gene, CDR1 is SQVTM and CDR2 is ANQGSEA. The CDR3 covers 11 residues. CDR3 residues: CSVFEYNEQFF. The CDR3 nucleotides are TGCAGCGTTTTCGAGTACAATGAGCAGTTCTTC.

This chain uses TRBV29-1 with TRBJ2-5; no definite D call. V shed 8 bases and J shed 8 bases, with 15 bases lying between them. The CDR3 spans 11 residues. Germline V gene data show CDR1 as SQVTM and CDR2 as ANQGSEA. This CDR3 is CSPGEADTQYF. As DNA, the CDR3 is TGCAGCCCCGGTGAGGCGGACACCCAGTACTTC.

This chain links TRBV2 with TRBJ2-2; perhaps TRBD2 as D (6 bases). The V gene's germline CDR1 is SNHLY and CDR2 FYNNEI. The CDR3 is 14 residues long. The ends were cut back, 3 bases at V and 5 bases at J, with 10 bases in the middle. CDR3 region: CASSEAGITGELFF. As DNA, the CDR3 is TGTGCCAGCAGTGAGGCGGGGATAACCGGGGAGCTGTTTTTT.

This clone was seen just once. V is TRBV5-6 and J is TRBJ1-1; perhaps TRBD1 as D (5 bases). The CDR3 spans 15 residues. V lost 2 bases and J 4 bases, leaving 15 bases between the germline ends. Germline CDR1 SGHDT, CDR2 YYEEEE. CDR3 sequence reads: CASSFRSAGRTEAFF. CDR3 bases: TGTGCCAGCAGCTTCCGTTCCGCAGGGCGCACTGAAGCTTTCTTT.

The chain links TRBV27 to TRBJ1-5; 7 nucleotides agree with TRBD1. Germline V gene sequence: CDR1 MNHEY, CDR2 SMNVEV (reference sequence). This CDR3 has 15 residues. The ends lost 3 bases at V and 2 bases at J; junction bases unmatched: 4. CDR3 DNA: TGTGCCAGCAGTTTCCACAGGGGAGGCAATCAGCCCCAGCATTTT. Translating gives CASSFHRGGNQPQHF.

The genes are TRBV7-9 and TRBJ2-1; D perhaps matches TRBD2 (6 bases). CDR3 length equals 13 residues. V lost 1 base and J lost 15, with 16 bases in between. Per germline, CDR1 SEHNR and CDR2 FQNEAQ (reference sequence). The CDR3 DNA is TGTGCCAGCAGCTTAGTACGGGAGTTTGGTCCGTTCTTC. This encodes CASSLVREFGPFF.

There are a few counts of this clone. V usage is TRBV7-9 and J usage is TRBJ2-7; a possible D gene is TRBD2 (7 bases). Germline values: CDR1 SEHNR, CDR2 FQNEAQ (reference sequence). V lost 1 base and J 0 bases, leaving 10 bases between the germline ends. This CDR3 has 15 amino acids. As DNA, the CDR3 is TGTGCCAGCAGCTTAGAGGGGGGGAGCTCCTACGAGCAGTACTTC. It specifies CASSLEGGSSYEQYF. Filled out from reference TRBV7-9 and TRBJ2-7, the complete variable domain reads DTGVSQNPRHKITKRGQNVTFRCDPISEHNRLYWYRQTLGQGPEFLTYFQNEAQLEKSRLLSDRFSAERPKGSFSTLEIQRTEQGDSAMYLCASSLEGGSSYEQYFGPGTRLTVT.

The gene calls are TRBV23-1 and TRBJ1-5; D gene ambiguous. TRBV23-1 is labeled an ORF, and its function is uncertain. Trimming removed 0 bases from V and 7 bases from J, with 16 bases in between. The CDR3 has 16 amino acids. CDR3 sequence (DNA): TGCGCCAGCAGTCAATCTTCCAGGATAAACTGCCAGCCCCAGCATTTT. Residues: CASSQSSRINCQPQHF.

In this sample, this clone turned up a few times. The gene calls are TRBV5-1 and TRBJ2-5, with 16 bases matching TRBD2. Germline V gives CDR1 SGHRS, CDR2 YFSETQ. J lost 5 bases, V lost 3 bases, and 4 bases had no gene match. CDR3 length equals 16 residues. CDR3 in DNA: TGCGCCAGCAGCTGGGGGACTAGCGGGAGGGTCGAGACCCAGTACTTC. Translating gives CASSWGTSGRVETQYF.

This sequence joins TRBV5-1 and TRBJ2-2; no clear D. This CDR3 is built from 13 residues. Trimming took off 0 bases at V and 7 bases at J, with 7 bases between the two ends. In germline, CDR1 is SGHRS, CDR2 YFSETQ. The CDR3 spells CASSLVESGELFF. As DNA, the CDR3 is TGCGCCAGCAGCTTGGTTGAGAGCGGGGAGCTGTTTTTT.

This rearrangement joins TRBV18 to TRBJ2-3, with 8 bases fitting TRBD1. J gave up 0 bases and V 3 bases, and 5 bases lay outside the gene matches. CDR3 length equals 16 residues. The germline V gene encodes CDR1 KGHSH and CDR2 LQKENI. The chain's CDR3 is CASSPPTGVSTDTQYF. As DNA, the CDR3 is TGTGCCAGCTCACCCCCGACAGGGGTCAGCACAGATACGCAGTATTTT.

Only a few counts were recorded for this clone. The chain combines TRBV7-7 with TRBJ2-1; TRBD1 matches 9 bases. The V and J ends lost 4 bases and 7 bases, in that order; junction bases with no gene match: 2. CDR1 and CDR2 (germline): SSHAT, FNYEAQ (reference sequence). CDR3 length: 13 amino acids. The CDR3 spells CASSSGTGNEQFF. In nucleotides, the CDR3 is TGTGCCAGCAGCTCAGGGACAGGGAATGAGCAGTTCTTC. Full variable domain (rest looked up from reference TRBV7-7 and TRBJ2-1): GAGVSQSPRYKVTKRGQDVTLRCDPISSHATLYWYQQALGQGPEFLTYFNYEAQPDKSGLPSDRFSAERPEGSISTLTIQRTEQRDSAMYRCASSSGTGNEQFFGPGTRLTVL.

The V and J genes are TRBV29-1 and TRBJ1-2; unclear D gene. V lost 6 bases to trimming and J lost 3 bases, with 14 bases between them. Germline V lookup: CDR1 SQVTM, CDR2 ANQGSEA. The CDR3 totals 13 residues. CDR3 sequence: CSVAQSRDYGYTF. The DNA for the CDR3 is TGCAGCGTGGCCCAATCAAGAGACTATGGCTACACCTTC.

The rearrangement links TRBV6-4 to TRBJ2-1; TRBD2 matches 12 bases. This CDR3 has 15 residues. Per germline, CDR1 MRHNA and CDR2 SNTAGT. The J segment lost 5 bases and the V segment lost 4 bases, leaving 3 bases of the junction unmatched. The CDR3 nucleotides read TGTGCCAGCAGTGCTAGCGGGAGGGCAAACAATGAGCAGTTCTTC. It is translated as CASSASGRANNEQFF.

The chain joins TRBV28 to TRBJ1-5; tentative D call: TRBD1 (5 bases). CDR3 length: 17 residues. CDR1 and CDR2 from the germline V gene are MDHEN and SYDVKM. V lost 2 bases and J lost 4, with 18 bases in between. The CDR3 DNA is TGTGCCAGCAGTTTAGGGACTCCGGAGAAACTGAATCAGCCCCAGCATTTT. Encoded protein: CASSLGTPEKLNQPQHF. Full variable domain (remainder filled in from reference TRBV28 and TRBJ1-5): DVKVTQSSRYLVKRTGEKVFLECVQDMDHENMFWYRQDPGLGLRLIYFSYDVKMKEKGDIPEGYSVSREKKERFSLILESASTNQTSMYLCASSLGTPEKLNQPQHFGDGTRLSIL.

The chain has TRBV5-1 and TRBJ2-2, with D tentatively TRBD1 (5 bases). The CDR3 loop spans 14 amino acids. V lost 4 bases to trimming and J lost 2 bases, with 9 bases between them. Looked up from germline, CDR1 is SGHRS and CDR2 is YFSETQ. CDR3 sequence (DNA): TGCGCCAGCAGCGAGGACACTAACACCGGGGAGCTGTTTTTT. It is translated as CASSEDTNTGELFF.

V gene TRBV5-1 combines with J gene TRBJ2-5, with D perhaps assigned TRBD1 or TRBD2 (5 bases each). The V and J ends lost 3 bases and 1 base respectively, with 13 bases between them. Germline lookup yields CDR1 SGHRS and CDR2 YFSETQ. CDR3 length equals 15 residues. The chain's CDR3 is CASSWGGQTQETQYF. The CDR3 nucleotides are TGCGCCAGCAGCTGGGGCGGGCAGACCCAAGAGACCCAGTACTTC.

The chain employs TRBV28 and TRBJ2-6; D is uncertain. The length of the CDR3 is 16 residues. The germline V and J ends were trimmed by 8 bases and 1 base, with 15 bases remaining between them. Looked up from germline, CDR1 is MDHEN and CDR2 is SYDVKM. CDR3 protein: CASWPNAHSGANVLTF. In DNA form, the CDR3 reads TGTGCCAGCTGGCCGAACGCCCATTCTGGGGCCAACGTCCTGACTTTC.

Note on this clone: This same CDR3 is encoded by further DNA sequences in the sample. This chain connects TRBV5-1 to TRBJ2-7, with 9 bases aligning to TRBD2. With V trimmed by 0 bases and J by 2 bases, 0 bases remained unmatched. Per the germline V gene, CDR1 is SGHRS and CDR2 is YFSETQ. The CDR3 consists of 14 residues. The CDR3 protein is CASSLVAGAYEQYF. In DNA, the CDR3 is TGCGCCAGCAGCTTGGTAGCGGGGGCCTACGAGCAGTACTTC.

A few counts support this clone. The J gene is TRBJ1-5, the V gene TRBV6-5; D remains ambiguous. The CDR3 is 15 residues long. Germline lookup yields CDR1 MNHEY and CDR2 SVGAGI. V lost 2 bases and J lost 5, with 13 bases in between. The CDR3 DNA sequence: TGTGCCAGCAGTTACGAGCAGGCAAACGATCAGCCCCAGCATTTT. Translating gives CASSYEQANDQPQHF.

This clone has more than one count but fewer than ten. V is TRBV5-1 and J is TRBJ2-1; 9 bases line up with TRBD2. The CDR3 contains 15 residues. Germline V gene lookup returns CDR1 SGHRS and CDR2 YFSETQ. V shed 3 bases and J 3 bases; nucleotides not matched to a gene: 4. In nucleotides, the CDR3 is TGCGCCAGCAGCTCCGGGACTAGCAACTACAATGAGCAGTTCTTC. This gives the protein CASSSGTSNYNEQFF.